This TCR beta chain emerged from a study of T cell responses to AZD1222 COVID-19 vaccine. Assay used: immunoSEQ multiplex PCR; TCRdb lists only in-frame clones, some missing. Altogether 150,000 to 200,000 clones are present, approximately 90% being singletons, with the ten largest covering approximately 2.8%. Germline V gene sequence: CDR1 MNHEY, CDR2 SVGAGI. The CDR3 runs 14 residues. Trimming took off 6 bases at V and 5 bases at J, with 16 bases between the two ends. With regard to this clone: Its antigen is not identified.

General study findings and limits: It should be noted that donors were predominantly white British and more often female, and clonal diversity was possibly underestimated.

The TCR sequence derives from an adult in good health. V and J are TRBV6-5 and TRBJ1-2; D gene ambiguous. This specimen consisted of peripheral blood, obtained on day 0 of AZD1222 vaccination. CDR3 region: CASRHRGELYGYTF. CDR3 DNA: TGTGCCAGCAGACACCGGGGTGAATTATATGGCTACACCTTC.